These 9 T cell receptor beta chains originate from one sample sequenced in a study of beta chain features in type 1 diabetes. These receptors' targets are unknown. Expressed TCRB transcripts were sequenced after all isolated RNA was converted to cDNA. Method: immunoSEQ multiplex PCR; TCRdb's copy keeps in-frame clones and lacks some. The table includes tens of thousands of clones, around half detected once. Points from the study as a whole: Among patients with Type 1 diabetes, TCRB CDR3s were moderately but significantly shorter in every one of the four CD4+ subsets.

Sequences were obtained from Tregs from blood. The receptors derive from a woman aged 40 to 50 with type 1 diabetes.

The chain links TRBV7-2 to TRBJ2-7; D unresolved. Looked up from germline, CDR1 is SGHTA and CDR2 is FQGNSA. Trimming shortened V by 2 bases and J by 6 bases, and 8 bases separated the two germline ends. The CDR3 extends over 12 amino acids. CDR3: CASSLQASEQYF. In DNA, the CDR3 is TGTGCCAGCAGCTTACAGGCCTCCGAGCAGTACTTC.

V gene TRBV5-4 combines with J gene TRBJ2-5; D remains ambiguous. Trimming stripped 4 bases from V and 2 bases from J, with 12 bases between. The CDR3 sequence is 14 residues long. Germline CDR1 and CDR2: SGHNT and YYREEE (reference sequence). DNA of the CDR3: TGTGCCAGCAGCCCCCCGACTTTACAAGAGACCCAGTACTTC. Amino acid sequence: CASSPPTLQETQYF.

This clone turned up a few times. This sequence joins TRBV28 and TRBJ1-2; 11 positions match TRBD1. CDR1 is MDHEN, CDR2 SYDVKM, per germline. The CDR3 is 16 residues long. V lost 5 bases, J lost 8 bases, and 13 bases stayed unmatched. The CDR3 coding sequence is TGTGCCAGCAGTCGACCTGTCGGACAGGGGGCTAAGGGCTACACCTTC. The encoded protein is CASSRPVGQGAKGYTF.

This chain's CDR3 is CSSTGNEETQYF. CDR3 bases: TGCAGCTCAACAGGGAACGAAGAGACCCAGTACTTC. This chain joins TRBV29-1 and TRBJ2-5, with D maybe TRBD1 (6 bases). There are 12 residues in the CDR3. Germline V gene data show CDR1 as SQVTM and CDR2 as ANQGSEA. The V gene lost 8 bases and the J gene lost 3 bases, with 13 bases spanning the gap.

This clone was observed a handful of times. V and J are TRBV13 and TRBJ1-5; no reliable D call. CDR1 PRHDT and CDR2 FYEKMQ come from the germline V gene (reference sequence). This CDR3 comprises 14 residues. Trimming removed 1 base from V and 2 bases from J, with 6 bases in between. The CDR3 coding sequence is TGTGCCAGCAGCTTAGCTAGTGGCAATCAGCCCCAGCATTTT. This gives the protein CASSLASGNQPQHF. The full variable domain, rest sourced from reference TRBV13 and TRBJ1-5, is AAGVIQSPRHLIKEKRETATLKCYPIPRHDTVYWYQQGPGQDPQFLISFYEKMQSDKGSIPDRFSAQQFSDYHSELNMSSLELGDSALYFCASSLASGNQPQHFGDGTRLSIL.

Only a few counts were recorded for this clone. This chain links TRBV28 with TRBJ2-7, with 8 bases lining up with TRBD1. Germline trimming cut 3 bases from V and 6 bases from J; bases unmatched to any gene: 7. CDR1 MDHEN and CDR2 SYDVKM come from the germline V gene. The length of the CDR3 is 14 residues. CDR3 in DNA: TGTGCCAGCAGTTTTACTAGGACAGGGCGCGAGCAGTACTTC. Translating gives CASSFTRTGREQYF.

This clone was counted only a few times. The V and J genes are TRBV7-9 and TRBJ1-1; D remains ambiguous. Per the germline V gene, CDR1 is SEHNR and CDR2 is FQNEAQ (reference sequence). The V end was cut by 5 bases, the J end by 2 bases, with 12 bases between. The CDR3 runs 14 residues. The CDR3 DNA is TGTGCCAGCAGCCCCAGTTACAGAAACACTGAAGCTTTCTTT. This gives the protein CASSPSYRNTEAFF.

The chain recombines TRBV4-1 with TRBJ2-1, with 7 bases identical to TRBD2. CDR1 MGHRA and CDR2 YSYEKL come from the germline V gene. V was clipped by 0 bases and J by 12 bases; unmatched bases: 8. The CDR3 is 14 amino acids. The CDR3 coding sequence is TGCGCCAGCAGCCAAGAAGTTGCCTGGGAGGGGCAGTTCTTC. This sequence encodes CASSQEVAWEGQFF.

The V gene is TRBV9, the J gene TRBJ1-5; D might be TRBD1 (5 bases). Trimming took 0 bases from V and 5 from J, leaving 12 bases between them. The CDR3 length is 15 residues. Germline V gene lookup returns CDR1 SGDLS and CDR2 YYNGEE. As DNA, the CDR3 is TGTGCCAGCAGCGTAGGGGGCGGCACATATCAGCCCCAGCATTTT. It translates to CASSVGGGTYQPQHF. The whole variable domain, remainder taken from reference TRBV9 and TRBJ1-5, is DSGVTQTPKHLITATGQRVTLRCSPRSGDLSVYWYQQSLDQGLQFLIQYYNGEERAKGNILERFSAQQFPDLHSELNLSSLELGDSALYFCASSVGGGTYQPQHFGDGTRLSIL.